This T cell receptor beta chain emerged from a study of Ad26.COV2.S vaccination and SARS-CoV-2 variants. Treatment meaning: approximately 18 received Ad26.COV2.S at low or high dose, single or two shots; about five received placebo; per-sample allocation not given. Collection of samples fell on day 63 after the first vaccine or placebo injection. Here immunoSEQ multiplex PCR was the method, and the copy in TCRdb shows in-frame clones only, minus some. The profile shows 430,000 or so clones, approximately 89% of them singletons. With 4 bases removed from V and 11 bases from J, the gap between germline ends came to 14 bases. This CDR3 spans 12 amino acids. Looked up from germline, CDR1 is SNHLY and CDR2 is FYNNEI.

The chain is built from TRBV2 and TRBJ1-2; possibly TRBD1 for D (5 bases). This sequence originates from a person between 18 and 59 years old who received the Ad26.COV2.S COVID-19 vaccine or a placebo. Sequences were derived from peripheral blood, sampled in a trial of Ad26.COV2.S vaccine versus placebo. CDR3 nucleotides: TGTGCCAGCAGTGTATTTAACAGGTCGTACACCTTC. This codes for CASSVFNRSYTF.